One sample yielded the 14 T cell receptor beta chains listed below, sequenced in a study of T cells in Graves' hyperthyroidism and ophthalmopathy. RNA transcripts gave rise to amplified TCR beta CDR3 regions. TCR CDR3 underwent first-round RT-PCR with the HTBI primer set. MiXCR, run by TCRdb on the multiplex PCR reads, gives a single entry per CDR3 protein. The sample shows around 350,000 distinct CDR3 sequences, about a sixth of them seen only once. The specimen was blood. The receptor set was obtained from a woman in her twenties or thirties with Graves' hyperthyroidism that later progressed to Graves' ophthalmopathy.

V gene TRBV20-1 combines with J gene TRBJ2-7, with D unclear. Trimming removed 5 bases at V and 3 bases at J, with 20 bases between. Germline assignment: CDR1 DFQATT and CDR2 SNEGSKA (reference sequence). CDR3 length equals 15 residues. The CDR3 is CSAHARDNPDYEQYF. The CDR3 nucleotides are TGCAGTGCTCACGCCAGAGACAATCCAGACTACGAGCAGTACTTC.

This clonotype was observed at least ten times. The rearrangement joins TRBV28 to TRBJ1-3; D is ambiguous. Looked up from germline, CDR1 is MDHEN and CDR2 is SYDVKM. CDR3 length equals 14 residues. Trimming pared 3 bases from V and 0 bases from J, leaving 6 bases between. The CDR3 here is CASSFLDSGNTIYF. DNA for the CDR3: TGTGCCAGCAGTTTTTTAGACTCTGGAAACACCATATATTTT.

The CDR3 DNA is TGTGCCAGCAGTTTATCGCTTTTGTTATCCTACGAGCAGTACTTC. Translation: CASSLSLLLSYEQYF. The chain carries TRBV27 and TRBJ2-7, with unresolved D. Germline CDR1 MNHEY, CDR2 SMNVEV (reference sequence). This CDR3 has 15 residues. Trimming shortened V by 0 bases and J by 1 base, and 10 bases separated the two germline ends.

This clonotype showed up many times. The chain combines TRBV11-2 with TRBJ2-1, with 7 bases that match TRBD1. The CDR3 totals 15 residues. The germline V gene has CDR1 SGHAT and CDR2 FQNNGV. Unmatched junction bases numbered 6, after V lost 1 base and J lost 6 bases. The CDR3 loop reads CASSLASTGSNEQFF. The CDR3 DNA follows: TGTGCCAGCAGCTTAGCCTCGACAGGGAGCAATGAGCAGTTCTTC.

Many counts were recorded for this clonotype. The V and J genes are TRBV7-9 and TRBJ1-1; D is unclear. The CDR3 covers 14 residues. V was trimmed by 8 bases and J by 0 bases, leaving 13 bases between them. Germline CDR1 SEHNR, CDR2 FQNEAQ (reference sequence). In DNA form, the CDR3 reads TGTGCCAGCGGCAGCGGACGAATGAACACTGAAGCTTTCTTT. Protein product: CASGSGRMNTEAFF.

This clonotype was seen repeatedly, ten times or more. The CDR3 sequence is CAISDRTSGSSDTQYF. CDR3 bases: TGTGCCATCAGTGACAGGACTAGCGGAAGTTCAGATACGCAGTATTTT. V and J are TRBV10-3 and TRBJ2-3; TRBD2 aligns across 10 bases. Germline loops: CDR1 ENHRY, CDR2 SYGVKD. This CDR3 region has 16 residues. With 3 bases clipped from V and 4 bases from J, the junction kept 7 bases outside the gene matches.

The gene calls are TRBV7-8 and TRBJ1-2; a weak D match, TRBD1 (6 bases). V lost 11 bases and J 5 bases, leaving 18 bases between the germline ends. The CDR3 has 13 amino acids. The germline gives CDR1 SGHVS, CDR2 FQNEAQ. The CDR3 sequence: CAWGRGGSYGYTF. The CDR3 coding sequence is TGTGCCTGGGGGCGAGGGGGAAGTTATGGCTACACCTTC.

This clonotype was recorded a few times. The genes are TRBV19 and TRBJ2-1, with 13 bases aligning to TRBD2. Losses at the gene ends were 7 bases for V and 5 bases for J; bases not matched to a gene: 17. This CDR3 is 19 amino acids long. The germline gives CDR1 LNHDA, CDR2 SQIVND (reference sequence). The CDR3 coding sequence is TGTGCCAGTACTCCATGGGCGGGACTAGCGGGACCCCTTAACAATGAGCAGTTCTTC. Its protein is CASTPWAGLAGPLNNEQFF.

This clonotype appeared many times. V gene TRBV27 combines with J gene TRBJ2-7; 7 bases map to TRBD1. Germline V CDR1 and CDR2: MNHEY, SMNVEV (reference sequence). CDR3 length: 17 residues. V was pared by 5 bases and J by 2 bases, with 15 bases of the junction left unmatched. The chain's CDR3 is CASSPKPHGQETYEQYF. The CDR3 bases are TGTGCCAGCAGTCCTAAACCCCACGGACAGGAGACCTACGAGCAGTACTTC.

This clonotype was recorded many times. The chain has TRBV6-1 and TRBJ2-1; D may be TRBD1 or TRBD2 (5 bases each). The germline V and J ends were trimmed by 0 bases and 2 bases, with 8 bases remaining between them. The CDR3 has 15 residues. Germline assignment: CDR1 MNHNS and CDR2 SASEGT. CDR3 nucleotide sequence: TGTGCCAGCAGTGAAGCCGAGGGACCCTACAATGAGCAGTTCTTC. It encodes CASSEAEGPYNEQFF.

This clonotype has just a few counts. V gene TRBV28 combines with J gene TRBJ2-7, with TRBD2 identical over 8 bases. From germline, CDR1 is MDHEN and CDR2 SYDVKM. The V gene end was trimmed by 6 bases and the J gene end by 5 bases; junction bases not matched to a gene: 12. This CDR3 has 15 amino acids. CDR3 in amino acids: CASSDAGGLVHEQYF. Here the CDR3 DNA reads TGTGCCAGCAGCGACGCGGGGGGACTAGTTCACGAGCAGTACTTC.

In its sample, this clonotype was seen a few times. The chain joins TRBV28 to TRBJ2-5, with D perhaps TRBD2 (6 bases). CDR1 is MDHEN and CDR2 is SYDVKM in the germline V gene. Trimming took 2 bases from V and 1 from J, leaving 26 bases between them. CDR3 size: 20 residues. CDR3 bases: TGTGCCAGCAGTTTAAAGGATCCAGTCCGGGAGTTGGCGCCCCAAGAGACCCAGTACTTC. Translated, it gives CASSLKDPVRELAPQETQYF.

The chain is built from TRBV5-1 and TRBJ2-4, with D tentatively TRBD2 (6 bases). The CDR3 covers 18 residues. Per the germline V gene, CDR1 is SGHRS and CDR2 is YFSETQ. Deletions cut 0 bases from V and 1 base from J, with 17 bases between. CDR3 amino acids: CASSLVGGGTLAKNIQYF. The CDR3 DNA reads as TGCGCCAGCAGCTTGGTAGGAGGCGGGACGCTCGCCAAAAACATTCAGTACTTC.

This clonotype was detected ten times or more. The J gene is TRBJ1-2, the V gene TRBV12-3 or TRBV12-4; a possible D gene is TRBD1 (6 bases). The CDR3 is 12 amino acids. V was trimmed by 6 bases and J by 5 bases, leaving 10 bases between them. The CDR3 DNA follows: TGTGCCAGCAGCAGGACAGATTATGGCTACACCTTC. Encoded protein: CASSRTDYGYTF.